What follows describes a single T cell receptor (beta chain). This clone showed up just a few times. Its antigen is currently not known. Per-nucleotide qualities are absent, and no much larger clonotype sits a single base away. The data originate from a study of T cell changes during pregnancy in multiple sclerosis (dated by TCRdb to between 2017 and 2020). Study-wide context: In women with multiple sclerosis, the researchers looked at how the T cell repertoire shifted as pregnancy progressed.

The library was obtained by the immunoSEQ multiplex PCR assay. The table was pulled from immuneACCESS by TCRdb, which kept in-frame rearrangements only. Such tables lose some clones; where checked, under half of the loss comes from unresolved V genes, and the rest has no known cause. This sample comprises 85,000 to 100,000 clones, roughly nine tenths of them detected only once. 1.5% to 1.7% of the sample is in the top ten clones. Including the terminal cysteine and phenylalanine, the CDR3 comprises 13 residues. The retained sequence is limited to the CDR3, 39 bases, with the frame set at the first base. The germline V gene (reference sequence) supplies CDR1 LNHDA and CDR2 SQIVND. At the junction V is shortened by 6 bases and J by 10 bases; bases outside the gene matches: 7.

This clonotype originated in a female donor with multiple sclerosis, enrolled in a pregnancy study. The chain links TRBV19 with TRBJ2-1; 9 middle bases align to TRBD2. The specimen was peripheral blood, collected in the first trimester of pregnancy. The DNA sequence follows: TGTGCCAGTAGGTTAGCGGGAGTGTGGGAGCAGTTCTTC. This yields the protein CASRLAGVWEQFF.